These 25 T cell receptor beta chains originate from one sample sequenced in a study of blood T cell repertoires in COVID-19. Assay used: immunoSEQ multiplex PCR; TCRdb lists only in-frame clones, some missing. The sample holds some 210,000 clones, about 84% seen once. Sequenced input: PBMCs or T cells enriched from blood (not recorded which). The origin of the receptors is a man aged 25 to 45 with acute COVID-19.

This clone was observed a single time. The J gene is TRBJ2-7, the V gene TRBV28; D perhaps matches TRBD1 (6 bases). V was trimmed by 5 bases and J by 6 bases, leaving 8 bases between them. The CDR3 runs 11 residues. Per germline, CDR1 MDHEN and CDR2 SYDVKM. The CDR3 bases are TGTGCCAGCAGTACCAGGGGCGAGCAGTACTTC. Its translation is CASSTRGEQYF.

In this sample, this clone turned up many times. The rearrangement joins TRBV7-3 to TRBJ2-5; the D gene is possibly TRBD1 (6 bases). V was clipped by 3 bases and J by 7 bases, with 12 bases between them. Germline V gives CDR1 SGHTA, CDR2 FQGTGA. The CDR3 spans 13 residues. This CDR3 reads CASSFRDTGTQYF. CDR3 DNA sequence: TGTGCCAGCAGCTTCCGGGACACCGGGACCCAGTACTTC.

The chain combines TRBV6-2 or TRBV6-3 with TRBJ2-7, with 9 bases identical to TRBD1. Unmatched junction bases numbered 19, after V lost 0 bases and J lost 7 bases. The germline gives CDR1 MNHEY, CDR2 SVGEGT. This CDR3 comprises 19 residues. CDR3 nucleotides: TGTGCCAGCAGTTACTCGATAGTGGACAGGGGCAACCTCAGGGAAGAGCAGTACTTC. This codes for CASSYSIVDRGNLREEQYF.

The DNA for the CDR3 is TGTGCCAGCAGTTACTCGATAGCTAGCACCTACGAGCAGTACTTC. It yields the protein CASSYSIASTYEQYF. The chain uses TRBV6-5 and TRBJ2-7; possibly TRBD2 for D (5 bases). The CDR3 runs 15 residues. V was pared by 0 bases and J by 2 bases, with 11 bases between. The V gene's germline CDR1 is MNHEY and CDR2 SVGAGI.

The chain is built from TRBV9 and TRBJ1-5, with 7 nucleotides matching TRBD1. Germline V gene data show CDR1 as SGDLS and CDR2 as YYNGEE. The CDR3 extends over 15 amino acids. Trimming removed 3 bases from V and 4 bases from J; junction bases left unmatched: 7. CDR3 region: CASSATGQLNQPQHF. CDR3 nucleotides: TGTGCCAGCAGCGCCACGGGACAGCTTAATCAGCCCCAGCATTTT.

This sequence joins TRBV9 and TRBJ1-3, with unresolved D. The CDR3 loop spans 14 amino acids. Germline loops: CDR1 SGDLS, CDR2 YYNGEE. The V gene lost 3 bases and the J gene lost 0 bases, with 7 bases spanning the gap. The CDR3: CASSGSYSGNTIYF. The CDR3 nucleotides are TGTGCCAGCAGCGGGTCCTACTCTGGAAACACCATATATTTT.

The J gene is TRBJ1-2, the V gene TRBV6-2 or TRBV6-3; 9 bases fit TRBD1. V lost 6 bases to trimming and J lost 5 bases; unmatched junction nucleotides: 7. This CDR3 has 14 amino acids. Germline V gene lookup returns CDR1 MNHEY and CDR2 SVGEGT. The CDR3 bases are TGTGCCAGCAGCCGACCGGACAGGGGATATGGCTACACCTTC. It codes for CASSRPDRGYGYTF.

J is TRBJ2-3 and V is TRBV27; D is unresolved. Germline-derived CDR1 and CDR2 are MNHEY and SMNVEV (reference sequence). V lost 6 bases and J 14 bases, leaving 18 bases between the germline ends. This CDR3 spans 12 amino acids. CDR3 region: CASSRAAAHWYF. The CDR3 DNA reads as TGTGCCAGCAGCCGTGCGGCTGCACATTGGTATTTT.

The chain employs TRBV7-3 and TRBJ2-1, with 9 bases that match TRBD2. Per germline, CDR1 SGHTA and CDR2 FQGTGA. The CDR3 spans 16 residues. The V gene end was trimmed by 4 bases and the J gene end by 5 bases; junction bases not matched to a gene: 9. The chain's CDR3 is CASSSQLAGGHNEQFF. As DNA, the CDR3 is TGTGCCAGCAGCTCCCAACTAGCGGGTGGACACAATGAGCAGTTCTTC. The variable domain in full, completed from reference TRBV7-3 and TRBJ2-1, reads GAGVSQTPSNKVTEKGKYVELRCDPISGHTALYWYRQSLGQGPEFLIYFQGTGAADDSGLPNDRFFAVRPEGSVSTLKIQRTERGDSAVYLCASSSQLAGGHNEQFFGPGTRLTVL.

This clone has more than one count but fewer than ten. This chain joins TRBV6-1 and TRBJ1-6; TRBD1 might be the D (5 bases). Trimming took 1 base from V and 5 from J, leaving 6 bases between them. CDR1 is MNHNS and CDR2 is SASEGT in the germline V gene. This CDR3 is built from 14 residues. CDR3 nucleotide sequence: TGTGCCAGCAGTGAAGGGGGCGATAATTCACCCCTCCACTTT. It encodes CASSEGGDNSPLHF.

V usage is TRBV12-3 or TRBV12-4 and J usage is TRBJ2-1; TRBD1 might be the D (6 bases). V lost 5 bases to trimming and J lost 9 bases, with 14 bases between them. The CDR3 spans 13 residues. The DNA of the CDR3 is TGTGCCAGCAGTAACAGGGTTTTGGGTGAGCAGTTCTTC. This encodes CASSNRVLGEQFF.

The genes are TRBV18 and TRBJ2-2; D possibly corresponds to TRBD2 (5 bases). V lost 5 bases and J 4 bases, leaving 17 bases between the germline ends. The CDR3 covers 16 residues. Germline lookup yields CDR1 KGHSH and CDR2 LQKENI. CDR3 DNA: TGTGCCAGCTCATCGCTAGCTTCTACGGTCACCGGGGAGCTGTTTTTT. Translated: CASSSLASTVTGELFF.

This rearrangement joins TRBV30 to TRBJ1-3; possibly TRBD1 for D (6 bases). V was shortened by 6 bases and J by 1 base, with 10 bases between the two germline ends. CDR1 is GTSNPN and CDR2 is SVGIG in the germline V gene (reference sequence). This CDR3 comprises 13 residues. CDR3 amino acids: CACPQGSGNTIYF. In nucleotides, the CDR3 is TGTGCCTGCCCGCAGGGGTCTGGAAACACCATATATTTT.

Only one count was recorded for this clone. The gene calls are TRBV27 and TRBJ1-5; a possible D gene is TRBD1 (5 bases). Germline CDR1 reads MNHEY; CDR2 reads SMNVEV (reference sequence). The V gene lost 5 bases and the J gene lost 4 bases, with 15 bases spanning the gap. The CDR3 sequence is 15 residues long. Here the CDR3 DNA reads TGTGCCAGCAGTCGACAACCTGGGGCTAATCAGCCCCAGCATTTT. Translated, it gives CASSRQPGANQPQHF.

This chain uses TRBV28 with TRBJ1-2, with D tentatively TRBD1 (6 bases). The CDR3 is 15 amino acids. Between the trimmed V and J ends, which lost 5 bases and 8 bases, there was a span of 21 bases. The germline V gene encodes CDR1 MDHEN and CDR2 SYDVKM. The CDR3 coding sequence is TGTGCCAGCAGTCCGGGGACAAACACACCTAAGGGCTACACCTTC. This sequence encodes CASSPGTNTPKGYTF.

The chain combines TRBV19 with TRBJ1-1; 8 bases map to TRBD1. J gave up 5 bases and V 7 bases, and 12 bases lay outside the gene matches. CDR1 LNHDA and CDR2 SQIVND come from the germline V gene (reference sequence). The CDR3 extends over 15 amino acids. The CDR3 reads CASTKDRAEGTEAFF. CDR3 in DNA: TGTGCCAGTACTAAGGACAGGGCGGAGGGGACTGAAGCTTTCTTT.

The chain recombines TRBV6-1 with TRBJ1-5, with D unresolved. Looked up from germline, CDR1 is MNHNS and CDR2 is SASEGT. The CDR3 contains 18 residues. V was trimmed by 2 bases and J by 5 bases, leaving 22 bases between them. CDR3 protein: CASSEKVSLVMGDQPQHF. Here the CDR3 DNA reads TGTGCCAGCAGTGAAAAAGTAAGCTTAGTGATGGGCGATCAGCCCCAGCATTTT.

This chain links TRBV2 with TRBJ1-2; the D is unclear. This CDR3 has 14 residues. Germline lookup yields CDR1 SNHLY and CDR2 FYNNEI. Trimming stripped 6 bases from V and 4 bases from J, with 15 bases between. CDR3 DNA: TGTGCCAGCAGCGACTTAGGATTGGGCTATGGCTACACCTTC. The encoded protein is CASSDLGLGYGYTF.

The chain recombines TRBV10-3 with TRBJ1-4; 8 nucleotides match TRBD1. With 2 bases clipped from V and 8 bases from J, the junction kept 10 bases outside the gene matches. The germline V gene has CDR1 ENHRY and CDR2 SYGVKD. The CDR3 runs 16 residues. The CDR3 reads CAISENVAGGQEKLFF. The CDR3 DNA follows: TGTGCCATCAGTGAGAATGTGGCAGGGGGCCAGGAAAAACTGTTTTTT.

The rearrangement links TRBV2 to TRBJ2-7; a possible D gene is TRBD2 (6 bases). The CDR3 has 14 residues. Trimming pared 6 bases from V and 5 bases from J, leaving 17 bases between. Germline CDR1 SNHLY, CDR2 FYNNEI. The CDR3 reads CASSDTWGVDEQYF. Here the CDR3 DNA reads TGTGCCAGCAGCGATACGTGGGGGGTGGACGAGCAGTACTTC.

V is TRBV6-5 and J is TRBJ1-6, with D possibly being TRBD1 (5 bases). CDR3 size: 14 residues. V gave up 6 bases and J gave up 4 bases, with 10 bases separating them. CDR1 and CDR2 (germline): MNHEY, SVGAGI. The DNA for the CDR3 is TGTGCCAGCAGAATACAGGCGTATAATTCACCCCTCCACTTT. As protein: CASRIQAYNSPLHF.

The chain uses TRBV6-8 and TRBJ1-3; D is perhaps TRBD1 (5 bases). The CDR3 loop spans 15 amino acids. CDR1 and CDR2 (germline): MNHGY, SAAAGT. The V and J ends lost 2 bases and 4 bases respectively, with 12 bases between them. The chain's CDR3 is CASSYPGVWGNTIYF. DNA for the CDR3: TGTGCCAGCAGTTACCCGGGGGTCTGGGGAAACACCATATATTTT.

V is TRBV6-5 and J is TRBJ1-4; 8 bases line up with TRBD1. The CDR3 covers 14 residues. The V gene end was trimmed by 4 bases and the J gene end by 8 bases; junction bases not matched to a gene: 6. From germline, CDR1 is MNHEY and CDR2 SVGAGI. The CDR3 loop reads CASSLDRGGEKLFF. The CDR3 bases are TGTGCCAGCAGTTTAGACAGGGGAGGCGAAAAACTGTTTTTT.

This clone occurred once. The V call is TRBV30, the J call TRBJ1-6; weak D call: TRBD1 (5 bases). From germline, CDR1 is GTSNPN and CDR2 SVGIG (reference sequence). Trimming took 2 bases from V and 6 from J, leaving 17 bases between them. This CDR3 contains 16 residues. The CDR3 sequence: CAWSPTVGTRNSPLHF. The CDR3 DNA reads as TGTGCCTGGAGTCCCACTGTCGGGACTCGTAATTCACCCCTCCACTTT.

The chain combines TRBV19 with TRBJ2-2, with a weak D call TRBD2 (7 bases). CDR1 and CDR2 from the germline V gene are LNHDA and SQIVND (reference sequence). Trimming left V 3 bases short and J 3 bases short, with 14 bases between. This CDR3 contains 16 residues. Written as DNA, the CDR3 is TGTGCCAGTAGTATGGGGGCTAGCGGATACACCGGGGAGCTGTTTTTT. It encodes CASSMGASGYTGELFF.